This entry concerns a single T cell receptor beta chain. This sample is part of a study of blood T cell repertoires in COVID-19. Some clones are missing from TCRdb's copy, which holds only in-frame ones; the method was immunoSEQ multiplex PCR. The sample lists 120,000 to 150,000 clones; approximately 84% were seen once. This CDR3 spans 14 amino acids. From germline, CDR1 is MNHEY and CDR2 SMNVEV (reference sequence). V was clipped by 4 bases and J by 5 bases, with 9 bases between them. The receptor comes from a man aged 40-50 years with acute COVID-19. The sequenced sample was PBMCs or T cells enriched from blood (not recorded which). This sequence joins TRBV27 and TRBJ1-6; D is unresolved. CDR3 nucleotide sequence: TGTGCCAGCAGTTCGATACAGAATAATTCACCCCTCCACTTT. The encoded protein is CASSSIQNNSPLHF.